Listed below are T cell receptor beta chains from one sample, sequenced in a study of blood T cell repertoires in COVID-19. Some clones are missing from TCRdb's copy, which holds only in-frame ones; the method was immunoSEQ multiplex PCR. The sample has roughly 240,000 clones; over 80% are singletons. Material for sequencing was peripheral blood. These receptors were taken from a man between 60 and 75 years old who had recovered from COVID-19. Both conserved end residues are part of each CDR3. The D gene is left open where the match is weak. A clone size is listed for some rows: how often the clone was seen (once, few, many), or a class if it is expanded.

CDR3nt,CDR3aa,v_gene,j_gene,d_gene,abundance
TGTGCCAGCAGCTTGGAAGGCGCTAGCCGGAGACGAGATACGCAGTATTTT,CASSLEGASRRRDTQYF,TRBV5-4,TRBJ2-3,-,-
TGCAGCGTTGGATACGCAGGGGAGGGAAACACCATATATTTT,CSVGYAGEGNTIYF,TRBV29-1,TRBJ1-3,-,-
TGTGCCAGCAGCTCATCGGGGAACACCGGGGAGCTGTTTTTT,CASSSSGNTGELFF,TRBV7-9,TRBJ2-2,-,-
TGCGCCAGCAGCTTCGGGCTAGCGGGGTATGAGCAGTTCTTC,CASSFGLAGYEQFF,TRBV5-1,TRBJ2-1,TRBD2,-
TGTGCCATTTCTTCTGAGGCTAGCGGGTCGTACCAGTACTTC,CAISSEASGSYQYF,TRBV10-3,TRBJ2-5,TRBD2,-
TGTGCCAGCAGTCCCCGGACAGGGGGTACTCAGCCCCAGCATTTT,CASSPRTGGTQPQHF,TRBV28,TRBJ1-5,TRBD1,-
TGCGCCAGCAGCTTGGCTGCGGGGGGGCCCAATGAGCAGTTCTTC,CASSLAAGGPNEQFF,TRBV5-1,TRBJ2-1,TRBD2,-
TGTGCCAGCAGTTCCACCGGACAGGGGATCGATCAGCCCCAGCATTTT,CASSSTGQGIDQPQHF,TRBV27,TRBJ1-5,TRBD1,-
TGCGCCAGCAGACTTAGCGGGCCTGAGGGCGAGCAGTACTTC,CASRLSGPEGEQYF,TRBV10-2,TRBJ2-7,TRBD2,-
TGTGCCAGCAGCGCATCTGGGGGGCAAGAGACCCAGTACTTC,CASSASGGQETQYF,TRBV28,TRBJ2-5,-,once
TGTGCCAGCGCCGGGACAGGGGCTGGAAACACCATATATTTT,CASAGTGAGNTIYF,TRBV6-6,TRBJ1-3,TRBD1,-
TGTGCCAGCAGTGCGGACAGGGGGCCCTACAATGAGCAGTTCTTC,CASSADRGPYNEQFF,TRBV6-4,TRBJ2-1,TRBD1,-
TGTGCCAGCAGCTTGGCCGTTTTGGCTGAAGCTTTCTTT,CASSLAVLAEAFF,TRBV11-2,TRBJ1-1,-,-
TGTGCTACCTCGGGACTAGGAGGGTCAGGGACCCAGTACTTC,CATSGLGGSGTQYF,TRBV5-8,TRBJ2-5,TRBD2,-